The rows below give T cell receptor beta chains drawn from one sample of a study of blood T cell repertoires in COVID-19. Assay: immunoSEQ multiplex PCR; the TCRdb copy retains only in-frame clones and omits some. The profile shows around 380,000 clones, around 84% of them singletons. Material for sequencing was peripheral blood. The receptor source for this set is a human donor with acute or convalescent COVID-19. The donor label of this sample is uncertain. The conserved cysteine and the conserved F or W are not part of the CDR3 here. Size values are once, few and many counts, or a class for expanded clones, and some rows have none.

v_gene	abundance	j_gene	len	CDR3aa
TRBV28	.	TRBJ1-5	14	ASSFRFRGSNQPQH
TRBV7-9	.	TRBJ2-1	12	ASTRTGAGNEQF
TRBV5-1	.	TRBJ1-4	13	ASSPPGNGNEKLF
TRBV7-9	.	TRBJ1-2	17	ASSLLQGTLSRSNYGYT
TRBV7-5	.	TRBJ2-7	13	VRSLVAGTSHEQY
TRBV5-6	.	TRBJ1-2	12	ASSAIRGNYGYT
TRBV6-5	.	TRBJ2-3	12	ASSFAVPTDTQY
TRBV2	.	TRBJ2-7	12	ASSVTGVRYEQY
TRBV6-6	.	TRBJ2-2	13	ASSYTSTSTGELF
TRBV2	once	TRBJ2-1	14	ASSPLGRGSYNEQF
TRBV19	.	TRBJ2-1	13	ASNPGGAGSYEQF
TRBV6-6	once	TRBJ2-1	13	ASSYPTSGRPERF
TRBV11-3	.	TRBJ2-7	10	ASSQNGYEQY
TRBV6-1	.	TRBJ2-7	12	ASSEVGRLYEQY
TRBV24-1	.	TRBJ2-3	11	ATGTGNTDTQY
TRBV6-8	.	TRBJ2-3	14	ASSYSVLAGGCTQY
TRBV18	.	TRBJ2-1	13	ASSPLGTGVNEQF
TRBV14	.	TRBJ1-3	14	ASSQDGRGSGNTIY
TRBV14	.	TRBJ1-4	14	ASSPRQPGEEEKLF
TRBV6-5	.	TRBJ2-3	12	ASALGGSTDTQY
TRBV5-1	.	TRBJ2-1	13	ASSLFGRAGNEQF
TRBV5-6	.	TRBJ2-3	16	ASSSPREGLSWADTQY
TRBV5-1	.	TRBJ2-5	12	ASSDGTFKETQY
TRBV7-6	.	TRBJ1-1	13	ASSSGQGVNTEAF
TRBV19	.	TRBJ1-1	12	ATLQGTVNTEAF
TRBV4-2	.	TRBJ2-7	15	ASSQDLVGGSSYEQY
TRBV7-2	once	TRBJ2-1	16	ASSLRAPSAGGGNEQF
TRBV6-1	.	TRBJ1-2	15	ASSELEGLGKNYGYT
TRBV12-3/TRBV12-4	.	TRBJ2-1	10	ASGTSGNEQF
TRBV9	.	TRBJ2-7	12	ASSPKRAGYEQY
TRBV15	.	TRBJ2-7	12	ATSSRTSENEQY
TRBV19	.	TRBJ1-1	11	ASSIPGNTEAF
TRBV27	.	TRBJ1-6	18	ASGDLQGLTKGSYNSPLH
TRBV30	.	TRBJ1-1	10	AWSARNTEAF
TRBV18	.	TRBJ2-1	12	ASSPRGTYNEQF
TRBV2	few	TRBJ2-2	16	ASSEDRGGFLNTGELF
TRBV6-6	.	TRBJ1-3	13	ASSAAGTGKNTIY
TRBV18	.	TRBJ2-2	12	ASSPPQGTGELF
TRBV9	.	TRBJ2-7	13	ASSPRVAGNYEQY
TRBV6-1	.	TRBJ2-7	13	ASSEIGAGYREQY
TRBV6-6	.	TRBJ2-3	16	ASSPRTSGVGSTDTQY
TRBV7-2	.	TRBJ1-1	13	ASSLAAGVGTEAF
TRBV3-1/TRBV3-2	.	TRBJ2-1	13	ASSQVSTGTGVQF
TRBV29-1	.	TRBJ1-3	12	SVAGQRDGNTIY
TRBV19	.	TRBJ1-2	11	ASRVGWDYGYT
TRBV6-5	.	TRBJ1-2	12	ASRSSGEGYGYT
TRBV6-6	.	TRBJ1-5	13	ASSRSTGSNQPQH
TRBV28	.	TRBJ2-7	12	ASLQGWGTYEQY
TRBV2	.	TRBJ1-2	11	ASSAQLVPGYT
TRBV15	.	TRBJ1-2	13	ATSRSLGTGYGYT
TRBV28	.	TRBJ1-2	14	ASSLRGTSSYYGYT
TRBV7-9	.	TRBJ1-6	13	ASSGTAVNNSPLH
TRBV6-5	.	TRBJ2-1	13	ASTALVLPLNEQF
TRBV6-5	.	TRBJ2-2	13	ASSLFVGDTGELF
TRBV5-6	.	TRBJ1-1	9	ASSLAGTAF
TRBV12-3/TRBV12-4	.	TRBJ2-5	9	ASSPPQTQY
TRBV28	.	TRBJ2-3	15	ASSGEGLPSGTDTQY